This T cell receptor (beta chain) emerged from a study of cytomegalovirus exposure and HLA in healthy donors. A multiplex PCR was run with 60 Vbeta primers and 13 Jbeta primers. Using immunoSEQ multiplex PCR, the repertoire was profiled, and TCRdb retains in-frame clones only, with some absent. This sample has about 120,000 clones, with roughly 80% found just once. This clone was recorded once. The antigen is undetermined. Study results and limitations: The HLA-A and HLA-B alleles of most subjects were reportedly predicted accurately from TCR beta sequences.

This CDR3 region has 15 residues. The germline gives CDR1 LNHDA, CDR2 SQIVND (reference sequence). V was cut by 5 bases and J by 3 bases, with 16 bases left in between. This TCR came from a man over 45 in good health and CMV-seropositive. This chain links TRBV19 with TRBJ1-2, with D tentatively TRBD1 (6 bases). Sample: PBMCs. The CDR3 DNA reads TGTGCCAGTAGTCCAATGACAGGCGCTTACTATGGCTACACCTTC. This encodes CASSPMTGAYYGYTF.